This T cell receptor beta chain was identified in a study of T cells in Graves' hyperthyroidism and ophthalmopathy. For the study at large: Peripheral blood samples were taken at initial diagnosis, prior to any treatment.

Fresh peripheral blood, around 9.3 ml, was the source of the PBMCs. The CDR3 has 14 amino acids. CDR1 is SNHLY and CDR2 is FYNNEI in the germline V gene. V gave up 8 bases and J gave up 0 bases, with 11 bases separating them. Authors of the study amplified TCR beta CDR3 regions from RNA transcripts. The HTBI primer set drove a first-round RT-PCR of the TCR CDR3. TCRdb re-called the multiplex PCR reads through MiXCR, storing one row per CDR3 protein. The top ten hold approximately 31% of the sample, which has about 760,000 distinct CDR3 sequences, over 35% seen once. The table lists this clonotype with many counts.

This receptor was identified in a woman between 40 and 50 years old with Graves' hyperthyroidism. The chain couples TRBV2 to TRBJ1-5; D not certain. The sample was blood. The CDR3 reads CASRPEGSNQPQHF. CDR3 DNA: TGTGCCAGCCGACCGGAGGGTAGCAATCAGCCCCAGCATTTT.